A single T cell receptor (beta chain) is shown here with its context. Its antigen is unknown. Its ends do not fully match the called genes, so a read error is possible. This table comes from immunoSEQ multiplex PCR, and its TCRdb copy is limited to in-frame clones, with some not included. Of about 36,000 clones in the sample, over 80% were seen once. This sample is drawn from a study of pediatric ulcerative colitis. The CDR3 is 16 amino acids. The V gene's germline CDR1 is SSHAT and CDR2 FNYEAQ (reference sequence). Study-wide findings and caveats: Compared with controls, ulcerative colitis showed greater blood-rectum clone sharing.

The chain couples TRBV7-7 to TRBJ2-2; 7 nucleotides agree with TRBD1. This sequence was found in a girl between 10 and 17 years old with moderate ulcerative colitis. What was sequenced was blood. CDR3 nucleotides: TGTGCTAGCAGCTTAGCCCGGACAGGGAACACCGGGGAGCTGTTTTTT. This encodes CASSLARTGNTGELFF.